The 28 T cell receptor beta chains below come from one sample, sequenced in a study of sequential checkpoint blockade in melanoma. Data came from immunoSEQ multiplex PCR; TCRdb stores just in-frame clones and leaves some out. The table includes some 17,000 clones, around 69% detected once. Treatment indicated: randomized to nivolumab then ipilimumab (arm A) or the reverse (arm B). Sequenced material: CD8+ T cells sorted from blood (inferred from file names), taken from a patient given nivolumab and ipilimumab in sequence. The receptor source for this set is a human donor with melanoma.

The chain carries TRBV27 and TRBJ2-1; no definite D call. This CDR3 spans 14 amino acids. V gave up 1 base and J gave up 4 bases, with 8 bases separating them. The germline V gene encodes CDR1 MNHEY and CDR2 SMNVEV (reference sequence). DNA of the CDR3: TGTGCCAGCAGTTTATGGCCAGTTTACAATGAGCAGTTCTTC. Its protein product is CASSLWPVYNEQFF.

This chain links TRBV5-5 with TRBJ2-5; 7 bases match TRBD1. The V gene's germline CDR1 is SGHKS and CDR2 YYEKEE (reference sequence). This CDR3 is built from 15 residues. The V gene end was trimmed by 0 bases and the J gene end by 1 base; junction bases not matched to a gene: 3. In DNA form, the CDR3 reads TGTGCCAGCAGCTTGGCGCCAGGGGGCCAAGAGACCCAGTACTTC. Translation: CASSLAPGGQETQYF. Full variable domain (missing parts from reference TRBV5-5 and TRBJ2-5): DAGVTQSPTHLIKTRGQQVTLRCSPISGHKSVSWYQQVLGQGPQFIFQYYEKEERGRGNFPDRFSARQFPNYSSELNVNALLLGDSALYLCASSLAPGGQETQYFGPGTRLLVL.

This chain links TRBV27 with TRBJ1-4; D is possibly TRBD1 (6 bases). The CDR3 contains 16 residues. Trimming took 3 bases from V and 0 from J, leaving 11 bases between them. Germline V CDR1 and CDR2: MNHEY, SMNVEV (reference sequence). In DNA form, the CDR3 reads TGTGCCAGCAGTTTGTGGGGGCCTACAACTAATGAAAAACTGTTTTTT. Protein sequence: CASSLWGPTTNEKLFF. The full variable domain, completed using reference TRBV27 and TRBJ1-4, is EAQVTQNPRYLITVTGKKLTVTCSQNMNHEYMSWYRQDPGLGLRQIYYSMNVEVTDKGDVPEGYKVSRKEKRNFPLILESPSPNQTSLYFCASSLWGPTTNEKLFFGSGTQLSVL.

The chain combines TRBV2 with TRBJ2-7, with a possible D match to TRBD2 (5 bases). Trimming left V 4 bases short and J 5 bases short, with 15 bases between. The germline CDR1 and CDR2 sequences are SNHLY and FYNNEI. CDR3 length: 14 residues. In DNA, the CDR3 is TGTGCCAGCAGTGGGCCCCGGGGATCCCACGAGCAGTACTTC. Its translation is CASSGPRGSHEQYF.

The V and J genes are TRBV7-6 and TRBJ2-2; D perhaps matches TRBD1 (5 bases). Trimming removed 6 bases at V and 1 base at J, with 6 bases between. The CDR3 has 13 amino acids. Germline values: CDR1 SGHVS, CDR2 FNYEAQ. The DNA of the CDR3 is TGTGCCAGCAGGGGGCGGAACACCGGGGAGCTGTTTTTT. Amino acids: CASRGRNTGELFF.

J is TRBJ1-1 and V is TRBV7-9; D unresolved. The V end lost 3 bases, the J end lost 0 bases, and 8 bases lay between the germline ends. The CDR3 covers 14 residues. Germline values: CDR1 SEHNR, CDR2 FQNEAQ (reference sequence). The DNA of the CDR3 is TGTGCCAGCAGCTTGGAGGCCATGAACACTGAAGCTTTCTTT. This gives the protein CASSLEAMNTEAFF.

V gene TRBV28 combines with J gene TRBJ1-1; D ambiguous. Between the trimmed V and J ends, which lost 3 bases and 3 bases, there was a span of 14 bases. Germline V gives CDR1 MDHEN, CDR2 SYDVKM. CDR3 length: 15 amino acids. The CDR3 DNA sequence: TGTGCCAGCAGTTTGGGTCTCGGAGTTTACACTGAAGCTTTCTTT. It encodes CASSLGLGVYTEAFF.

The chain recombines TRBV6-4 with TRBJ2-2; no clear D gene. CDR3 length: 13 amino acids. Per the germline V gene, CDR1 is MRHNA and CDR2 is SNTAGT. Trimming left V 0 bases short and J 3 bases short, with 2 bases between. The CDR3 region is CASSDSDTGELFF. The CDR3 DNA reads TGTGCCAGCAGTGACTCCGACACCGGGGAGCTGTTTTTT.

The CDR3 DNA sequence: TGTGCCAGCAGCTTAGGCGACTTTATGGGAGCTTTCTTT. It translates to CASSLGDFMGAFF. The V and J genes are TRBV13 and TRBJ1-1; D remains ambiguous. The CDR3 consists of 13 residues. Looked up from germline, CDR1 is PRHDT and CDR2 is FYEKMQ (reference sequence). V lost 0 bases to trimming and J lost 10 bases, with 12 bases between them.

The chain employs TRBV19 and TRBJ1-1; D unresolved. The V and J ends lost 5 bases and 6 bases respectively, with 10 bases between them. Per the germline V gene, CDR1 is LNHDA and CDR2 is SQIVND (reference sequence). The CDR3 runs 12 residues. The chain's CDR3 is CASSDATAEAFF. The CDR3 DNA is TGTGCCAGTAGTGATGCTACAGCTGAAGCTTTCTTT. Full variable domain (outside the CDR3, taken from reference TRBV19 and TRBJ1-1): DGGITQSPKYLFRKEGQNVTLSCEQNLNHDAMYWYRQDPGQGLRLIYYSQIVNDFQKGDIAEGYSVSREKKESFPLTVTSAQKNPTAFYLCASSDATAEAFFGQGTRLTVV.

J is TRBJ1-5 and V is TRBV9; D may be TRBD1 (6 bases). This CDR3 spans 15 amino acids. V was clipped by 3 bases and J by 7 bases, with 17 bases between them. From germline, CDR1 is SGDLS and CDR2 YYNGEE. CDR3 nucleotide sequence: TGTGCCAGCAGCGGGGGCGGGGGGCCTCGGCAGCCCCAGCATTTT. Protein product: CASSGGGGPRQPQHF.

This chain uses TRBV11-1 with TRBJ2-3, with TRBD2 identical over 9 bases. V shed 1 base and J 5 bases; nucleotides not matched to a gene: 4. This CDR3 contains 15 residues. Germline CDR1 and CDR2: SGHAT and FQDESV (reference sequence). The CDR3 coding sequence is TGTGCCAGCAGCTTAGGCGGGGGGGCCGGAGATACGCAGTATTTT. This sequence encodes CASSLGGGAGDTQYF.

The genes are TRBV7-9 and TRBJ2-3; 8 bases line up with TRBD1. CDR1 and CDR2 from the germline V gene are SEHNR and FQNEAQ (reference sequence). The CDR3 loop spans 16 amino acids. Trimming cost V 5 bases and J 2 bases; bases outside gene matches: 9. The CDR3, as DNA: TGTGCCAGCAGCCGTCGACAGGGGACGGTCACAGATACGCAGTATTTT. Translating gives CASSRRQGTVTDTQYF.

This clone was seen a few times. V usage is TRBV4-2 and J usage is TRBJ1-6; a possible D gene is TRBD1 (6 bases). V lost 5 bases to trimming and J lost 13 bases, with 27 bases between them. The CDR3 length is 17 residues. CDR1 is LGHNA, CDR2 YNFKEQ, per germline. CDR3 residues: CASSLRDTSNRVEPLHF. In DNA form, the CDR3 reads TGTGCCAGCAGCTTACGCGACACATCCAACAGGGTGGAGCCCCTCCACTTT.

The V gene is TRBV6-5, the J gene TRBJ1-2; 7 bases line up with TRBD1. The CDR3 extends over 15 amino acids. V dropped 5 bases and J dropped 4; count of bases not matched to a gene: 10. Germline-derived CDR1 and CDR2 are MNHEY and SVGAGI. This chain's CDR3 is CASSLRRGTSYGYTF. CDR3 in DNA: TGTGCCAGCAGTCTCCGCAGGGGGACGAGCTATGGCTACACCTTC.

The chain employs TRBV4-1 and TRBJ2-7, with D maybe TRBD2 (5 bases). The CDR3 extends over 13 amino acids. The germline gives CDR1 MGHRA, CDR2 YSYEKL. Trimming left V 0 bases short and J 2 bases short, with 5 bases between. CDR3 bases: TGCGCCAGCAGCCAAGACGGGACCTACGAGCAGTACTTC. Translated: CASSQDGTYEQYF.

This chain connects TRBV14 to TRBJ1-1; D is perhaps TRBD1 (5 bases). This CDR3 contains 18 residues. V was cut by 0 bases and J by 5 bases, with 22 bases left in between. Germline V gene lookup returns CDR1 SGHDN and CDR2 FVKESK. The CDR3 protein is CASSQDSREGVGRTEAFF. The CDR3 coding sequence is TGTGCCAGCAGCCAAGATAGTCGGGAAGGGGTTGGGAGGACTGAAGCTTTCTTT. Based on the CDR3 plus reference TRBV14 and TRBJ1-1, the full variable domain is EAGVTQFPSHSVIEKGQTVTLRCDPISGHDNLYWYRRVMGKEIKFLLHFVKESKQDESGMPNNRFLAERTGGTYSTLKVQPAELEDSGVYFCASSQDSREGVGRTEAFFGQGTRLTVV.

This chain connects TRBV5-1 to TRBJ1-1; TRBD1 is a possible D gene (6 bases). Germline V gene sequence: CDR1 SGHRS, CDR2 YFSETQ. The ends were cut back, 4 bases at V and 2 bases at J, with 9 bases in the middle. CDR3 length equals 13 residues. Here the CDR3 DNA reads TGCGCCAGCAGCCGGACAGTTAACACTGAAGCTTTCTTT. It encodes CASSRTVNTEAFF. Supplemented by reference TRBV5-1 and TRBJ1-1, the full variable domain reads KAGVTQTPRYLIKTRGQQVTLSCSPISGHRSVSWYQQTPGQGLQFLFEYFSETQRNKGNFPGRFSGRQFSNSRSEMNVSTLELGDSALYLCASSRTVNTEAFFGQGTRLTVV.

The chain carries TRBV11-2 and TRBJ2-1, with TRBD2 matching 10 bases. The V gene end was trimmed by 2 bases and the J gene end by 6 bases; junction bases not matched to a gene: 4. CDR1 and CDR2 from the germline V gene are SGHAT and FQNNGV. The CDR3 runs 15 residues. The CDR3 is CASSLFSGGANEQFF. DNA of the CDR3: TGTGCCAGCAGCTTATTCAGCGGGGGGGCCAATGAGCAGTTCTTC.

This clone is categorized as medium-sized. The genes are TRBV6-4 and TRBJ2-1, with 13 bases identical to TRBD2. Germline values: CDR1 MRHNA, CDR2 SNTAGT. Trimming cost V 5 bases and J 7 bases; bases outside gene matches: 8. This CDR3 spans 16 amino acids. CDR3 nucleotides: TGTGCCAGCAGTCCCTTAGGGACTAGCGGGATGAATGAGCAGTTCTTC. It specifies CASSPLGTSGMNEQFF.

V gene TRBV30 combines with J gene TRBJ2-7; the D gene is possibly TRBD1 (5 bases). Trimming cost V 2 bases and J 2 bases, with 7 bases left between them. Germline CDR1 GTSNPN, CDR2 SVGIG (reference sequence). The CDR3 loop spans 12 amino acids. The CDR3 nucleotides are TGTGCCTGGAGTTTGACAGCCTACGAGCAGTACTTC. Translation gives CAWSLTAYEQYF. Complete variable domain (other parts from reference TRBV30 and TRBJ2-7): SQTIHQWPATLVQPVGSPLSLECTVEGTSNPNLYWYRQAAGRGLQLLFYSVGIGQISSEVPQNLSASRPQDRQFILSSKKLLLSDSGFYLCAWSLTAYEQYFGPGTRLTVT.

The rearrangement uses TRBV2 and TRBJ1-5; 9 bases agree with TRBD1. The CDR3 is 15 amino acids. Germline V gene data show CDR1 as SNHLY and CDR2 as FYNNEI. V lost 6 bases, J lost 5 bases, and 8 bases stayed unmatched. CDR3: CASRAYRGPHQPQHF. As DNA, the CDR3 is TGTGCCAGCAGGGCTTACAGGGGGCCCCATCAGCCCCAGCATTTT.

The chain employs TRBV9 and TRBJ1-4, with a possible D match to TRBD1 (5 bases). The V gene lost 0 bases and the J gene lost 7 bases, with 13 bases spanning the gap. The CDR3 has 15 residues. The germline CDR1 and CDR2 sequences are SGDLS and YYNGEE. CDR3 sequence: CASSVAGGVTEKLFF. DNA of the CDR3: TGTGCCAGCAGCGTAGCGGGGGGGGTAACTGAAAAACTGTTTTTT.

This chain connects TRBV5-4 to TRBJ2-7; TRBD1 might be the D (7 bases). Trimming stripped 5 bases from V and 3 bases from J, with 15 bases between. The CDR3 is made up of 14 amino acids. Germline CDR1 SGHNT, CDR2 YYREEE (reference sequence). The CDR3, as DNA: TGTGCCAGCAGTCCTGGCAGGGGGGTCTACGAGCAGTACTTC. Amino acid sequence: CASSPGRGVYEQYF.

J is TRBJ1-5 and V is TRBV6-5; weak D call: TRBD1 (5 bases). Per germline, CDR1 MNHEY and CDR2 SVGAGI. V gave up 2 bases and J gave up 7 bases, with 9 bases separating them. The CDR3 spans 13 residues. The CDR3 loop is CASSYAGHQPQHF. DNA of the CDR3: TGTGCCAGCAGTTACGCGGGGCACCAGCCCCAGCATTTT.

The rearrangement joins TRBV28 to TRBJ1-5; D remains unclear. The CDR3 contains 14 residues. Per the germline V gene, CDR1 is MDHEN and CDR2 is SYDVKM. Trimming left V 3 bases short and J 2 bases short, with 8 bases between. The CDR3 bases are TGTGCCAGCAGTTTGAGGGTGGGCAATCAGCCCCAGCATTTT. Protein: CASSLRVGNQPQHF.

This sequence joins TRBV6-5 and TRBJ2-7, with TRBD1 identical over 9 bases. The germline V gene has CDR1 MNHEY and CDR2 SVGAGI. CDR3 length: 14 amino acids. Losses at the gene ends were 5 bases for V and 2 bases for J; bases not matched to a gene: 4. This CDR3 is CASSPGTGPYEQYF. CDR3 nucleotide sequence: TGTGCCAGCAGTCCCGGGACAGGGCCCTACGAGCAGTACTTC.

V and J are TRBV28 and TRBJ1-6, with 7 bases fitting TRBD1. From germline, CDR1 is MDHEN and CDR2 SYDVKM. The CDR3 contains 15 residues. V was clipped by 4 bases and J by 7 bases; unmatched bases: 7. CDR3 region: CASSSPQGVNSPLHF. DNA for the CDR3: TGTGCCAGCAGTTCTCCGCAGGGGGTGAATTCACCCCTCCACTTT.